This record concerns one T cell receptor (beta chain) sequence. Antigen specificity is unknown. These data belong to a study of breast tumors, draining lymph nodes, adjacent tissues. Study-wide results and limits: Tumor repertoires ranked between lymph nodes and nontumor tissue in diversity, with V and J gene preferences. That most tumor T cells come from lymph nodes remained unproven. Findings are consistent with lymph node origin and intratumoral expansion of most tumor T cells.

One entry per CDR3 protein results from TCRdb running MiXCR on the multiplex PCR reads. The sample lists approximately 60,000 distinct CDR3 sequences, roughly 59% occurring once. CDR1 is SQVTM, CDR2 ANQGSEA, per germline. V lost 1 base to trimming and J lost 6 bases, with 12 bases between them. This CDR3 region has 13 residues. This sequence joins TRBV29-1 and TRBJ1-2; tentative D call: TRBD1 (5 bases). Sequenced sample: breast tumor tissue. This clonotype originated in a female donor with breast cancer. Some clones in this sample may be carry-over from other donors' samples. The DNA for the CDR3 is TGCAGCGTTGAAGTTTGGGACGGCGATGGCTACACCTTC. It is translated as CSVEVWDGDGYTF.